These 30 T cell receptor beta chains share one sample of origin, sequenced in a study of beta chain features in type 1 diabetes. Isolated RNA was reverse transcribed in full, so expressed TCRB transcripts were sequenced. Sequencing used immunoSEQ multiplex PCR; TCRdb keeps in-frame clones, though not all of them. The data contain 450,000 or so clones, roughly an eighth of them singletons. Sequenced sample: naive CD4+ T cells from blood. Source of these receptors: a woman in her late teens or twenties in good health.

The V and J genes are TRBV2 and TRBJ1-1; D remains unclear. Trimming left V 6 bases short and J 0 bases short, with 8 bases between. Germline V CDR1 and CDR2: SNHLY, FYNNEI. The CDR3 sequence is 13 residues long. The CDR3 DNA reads TGTGCCAGCAGGGCAGAAATGAACACTGAAGCTTTCTTT. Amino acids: CASRAEMNTEAFF.

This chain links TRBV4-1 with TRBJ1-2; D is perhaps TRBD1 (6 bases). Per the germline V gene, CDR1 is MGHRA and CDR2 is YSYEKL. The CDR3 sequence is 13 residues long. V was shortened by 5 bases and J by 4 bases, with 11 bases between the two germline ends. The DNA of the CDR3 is TGCGCCAGCAGCAGGACAGCTCGCTATGGCTACACCTTC. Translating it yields CASSRTARYGYTF.

CDR3 residues: CASSFHLEQFF. Here the CDR3 DNA reads TGTGCCAGCAGTTTCCACCTTGAGCAGTTCTTC. The J gene is TRBJ2-1, the V gene TRBV28; D remains unclear. The CDR3 runs to 11 residues. Trimming took off 3 bases at V and 9 bases at J, with 6 bases between the two ends. The germline V gene encodes CDR1 MDHEN and CDR2 SYDVKM.

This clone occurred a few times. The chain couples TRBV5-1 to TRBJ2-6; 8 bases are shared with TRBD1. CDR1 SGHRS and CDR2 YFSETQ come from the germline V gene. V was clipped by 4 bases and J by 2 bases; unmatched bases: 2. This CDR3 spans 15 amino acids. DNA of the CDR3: TGCGCCAGCAGCCAGGGACAGGCTGGGGCCAACGTCCTGACTTTC. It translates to CASSQGQAGANVLTF.

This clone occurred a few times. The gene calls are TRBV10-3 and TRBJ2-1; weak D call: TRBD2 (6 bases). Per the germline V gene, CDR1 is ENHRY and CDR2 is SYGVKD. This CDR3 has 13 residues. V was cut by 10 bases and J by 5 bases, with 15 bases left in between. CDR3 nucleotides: TGTGCCACCTCACCTCGGGAGAACAATGAGCAGTTCTTC. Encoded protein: CATSPRENNEQFF.

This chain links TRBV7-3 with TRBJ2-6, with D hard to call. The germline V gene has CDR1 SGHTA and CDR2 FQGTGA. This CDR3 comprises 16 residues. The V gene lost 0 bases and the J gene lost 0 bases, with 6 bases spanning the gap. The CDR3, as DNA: TGTGCCAGCAGCTTAACGTCCGGCTCTGGGGCCAACGTCCTGACTTTC. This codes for CASSLTSGSGANVLTF.

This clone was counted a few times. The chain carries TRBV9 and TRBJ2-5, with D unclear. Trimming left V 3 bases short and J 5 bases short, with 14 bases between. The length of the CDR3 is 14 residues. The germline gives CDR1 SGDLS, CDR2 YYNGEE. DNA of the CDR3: TGTGCCAGCAGCGCACTGGGCGCCGGGGAGACCCAGTACTTC. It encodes CASSALGAGETQYF.

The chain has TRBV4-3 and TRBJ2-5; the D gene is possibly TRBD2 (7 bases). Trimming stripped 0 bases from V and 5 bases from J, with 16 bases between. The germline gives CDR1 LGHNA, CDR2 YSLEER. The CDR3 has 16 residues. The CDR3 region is CASSQEIRGARETQYF. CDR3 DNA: TGCGCCAGCAGCCAAGAAATTCGGGGGGCCCGGGAGACCCAGTACTTC.

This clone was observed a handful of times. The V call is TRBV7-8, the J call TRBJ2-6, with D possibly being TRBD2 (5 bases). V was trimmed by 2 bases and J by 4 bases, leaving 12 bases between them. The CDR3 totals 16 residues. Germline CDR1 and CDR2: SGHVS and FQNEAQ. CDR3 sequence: CASSLKRAPGANVLTF. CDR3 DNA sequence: TGTGCCAGCAGCTTAAAGAGGGCGCCAGGGGCCAACGTCCTGACTTTC.

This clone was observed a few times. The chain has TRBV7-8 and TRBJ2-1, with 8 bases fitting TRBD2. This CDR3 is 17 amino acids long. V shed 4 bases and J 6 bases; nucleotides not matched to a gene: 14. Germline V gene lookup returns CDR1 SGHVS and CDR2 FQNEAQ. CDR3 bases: TGTGCCAGCAGCTCTTTGACTAGCGCACAACCGCTCAATGAGCAGTTCTTC. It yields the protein CASSSLTSAQPLNEQFF. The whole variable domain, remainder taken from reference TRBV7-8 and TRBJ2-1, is GAGVSQSPRYKVAKRGQDVALRCDPISGHVSLFWYQQALGQGPEFLTYFQNEAQLDKSGLPSDRFFAERPEGSVSTLKIQRTQQEDSAVYLCASSSLTSAQPLNEQFFGPGTRLTVL.

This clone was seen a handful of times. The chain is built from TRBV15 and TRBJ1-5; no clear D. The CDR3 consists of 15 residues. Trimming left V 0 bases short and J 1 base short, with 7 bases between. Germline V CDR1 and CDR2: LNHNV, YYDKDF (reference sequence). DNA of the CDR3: TGTGCCACCAGCAGAGATATCGTCAGCAATCAGCCCCAGCATTTT. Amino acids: CATSRDIVSNQPQHF.

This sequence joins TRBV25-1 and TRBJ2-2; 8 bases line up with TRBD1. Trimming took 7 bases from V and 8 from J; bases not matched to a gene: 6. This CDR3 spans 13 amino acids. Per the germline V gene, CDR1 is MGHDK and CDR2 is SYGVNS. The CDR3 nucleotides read TGTGCCAGCAACCCGCAGGGGGCAGGGGAGCTGTTTTTT. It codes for CASNPQGAGELFF. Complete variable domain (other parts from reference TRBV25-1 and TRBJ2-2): EADIYQTPRYLVIGTGKKITLECSQTMGHDKMYWYQQDPGMELHLIHYSYGVNSTEKGDLSSESTVSRIRTEHFPLTLESARPSHTSQYLCASNPQGAGELFFGEGSRLTVL.

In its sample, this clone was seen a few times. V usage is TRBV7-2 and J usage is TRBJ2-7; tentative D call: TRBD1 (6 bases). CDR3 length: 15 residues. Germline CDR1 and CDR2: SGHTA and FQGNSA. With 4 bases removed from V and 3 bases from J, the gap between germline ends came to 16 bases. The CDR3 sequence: CASSWGGDRNYEQYV. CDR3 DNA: TGTGCCAGCAGCTGGGGTGGAGACAGGAACTACGAGCAGTACGTC.

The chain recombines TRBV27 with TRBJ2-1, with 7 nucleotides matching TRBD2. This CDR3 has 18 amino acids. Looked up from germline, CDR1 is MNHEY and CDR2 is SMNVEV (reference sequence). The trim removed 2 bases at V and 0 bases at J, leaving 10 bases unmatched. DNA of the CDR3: TGTGCCAGCAGTTTAACTAGCGCGCTGGCCCGCTCCTACAATGAGCAGTTCTTC. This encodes CASSLTSALARSYNEQFF.

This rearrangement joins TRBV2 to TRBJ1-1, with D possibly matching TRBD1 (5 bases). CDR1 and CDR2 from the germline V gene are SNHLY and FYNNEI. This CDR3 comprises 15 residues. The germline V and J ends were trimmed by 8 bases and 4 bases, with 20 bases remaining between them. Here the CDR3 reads CASFPSTGVRTEAFF. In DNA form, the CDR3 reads TGTGCCAGCTTCCCCAGCACGGGGGTTCGCACTGAAGCTTTCTTT.

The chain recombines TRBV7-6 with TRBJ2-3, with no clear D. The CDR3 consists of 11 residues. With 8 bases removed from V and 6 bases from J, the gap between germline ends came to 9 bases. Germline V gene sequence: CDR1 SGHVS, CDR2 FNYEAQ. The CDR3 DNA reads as TGTGCCAGCGCCTGGTTGGATACGCAGTATTTT. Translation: CASAWLDTQYF.

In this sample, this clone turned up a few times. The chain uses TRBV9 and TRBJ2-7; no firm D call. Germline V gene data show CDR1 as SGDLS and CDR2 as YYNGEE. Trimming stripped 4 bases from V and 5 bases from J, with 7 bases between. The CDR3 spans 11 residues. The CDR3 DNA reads TGTGCCAGCAGCCCAGCTCACGAGCAGTACGTC. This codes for CASSPAHEQYV.

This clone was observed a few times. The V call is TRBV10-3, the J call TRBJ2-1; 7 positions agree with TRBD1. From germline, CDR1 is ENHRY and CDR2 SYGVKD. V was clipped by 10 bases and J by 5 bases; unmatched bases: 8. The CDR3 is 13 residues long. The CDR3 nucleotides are TGTGCCACCCGGACAGGACCGGACAATGAGCAGTTCTTC. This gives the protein CATRTGPDNEQFF.

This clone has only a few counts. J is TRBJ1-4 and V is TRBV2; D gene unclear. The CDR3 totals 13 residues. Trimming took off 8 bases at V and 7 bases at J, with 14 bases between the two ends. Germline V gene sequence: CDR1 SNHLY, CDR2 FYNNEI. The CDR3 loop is CASGLSRGEKLFF. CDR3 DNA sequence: TGTGCCAGCGGGCTGTCACGGGGTGAAAAACTGTTTTTT.

CDR3 nucleotides: TGTGCCAGCAGTCTCAGAGGAGGGCCAACTGAAAAACTGTTTTTT. Translated, it gives CASSLRGGPTEKLFF. The genes are TRBV27 and TRBJ1-4; D not resolved. There are 15 residues in the CDR3. Germline CDR1 reads MNHEY; CDR2 reads SMNVEV (reference sequence). V was trimmed by 5 bases and J by 7 bases, leaving 17 bases between them.

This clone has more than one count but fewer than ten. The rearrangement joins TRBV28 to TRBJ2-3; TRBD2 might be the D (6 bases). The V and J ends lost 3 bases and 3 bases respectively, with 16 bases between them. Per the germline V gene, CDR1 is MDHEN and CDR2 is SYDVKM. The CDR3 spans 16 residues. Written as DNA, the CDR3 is TGTGCCAGCAGTTTTCGTCTCCTGGGGGGAACAGATACGCAGTATTTT. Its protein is CASSFRLLGGTDTQYF.

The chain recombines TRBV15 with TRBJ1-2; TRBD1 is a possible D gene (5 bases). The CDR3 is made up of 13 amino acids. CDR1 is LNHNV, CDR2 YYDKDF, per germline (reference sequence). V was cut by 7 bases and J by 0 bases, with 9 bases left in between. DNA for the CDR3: TGTGCCACCAAGGAGGGGACTAACTATGGCTACACCTTC. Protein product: CATKEGTNYGYTF.

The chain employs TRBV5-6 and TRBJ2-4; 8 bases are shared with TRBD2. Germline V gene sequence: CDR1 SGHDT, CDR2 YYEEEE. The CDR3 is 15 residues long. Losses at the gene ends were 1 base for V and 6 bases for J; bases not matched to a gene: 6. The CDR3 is CASSLRASGPNIQYF. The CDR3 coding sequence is TGTGCCAGCAGCTTGAGGGCTAGCGGGCCAAACATTCAGTACTTC. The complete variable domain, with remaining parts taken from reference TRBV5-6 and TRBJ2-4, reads DAGVTQSPTHLIKTRGQQVTLRCSPKSGHDTVSWYQQALGQGPQFIFQYYEEEERQRGNFPDRFSGHQFPNYSSELNVNALLLGDSALYLCASSLRASGPNIQYFGAGTRLSVL.

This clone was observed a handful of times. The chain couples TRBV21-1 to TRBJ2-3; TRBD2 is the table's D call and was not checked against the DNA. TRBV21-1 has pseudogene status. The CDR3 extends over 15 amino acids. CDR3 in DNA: TGTGCCAGCAGCATAAAACGGGGGGGCACAGATACGCAGTATTTT. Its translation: CASSIKRGGTDTQYF.

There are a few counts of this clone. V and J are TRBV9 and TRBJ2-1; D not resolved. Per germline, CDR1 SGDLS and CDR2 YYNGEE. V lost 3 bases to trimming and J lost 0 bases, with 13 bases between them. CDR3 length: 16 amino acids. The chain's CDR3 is CASSAKGYSSYNEQFF. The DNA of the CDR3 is TGTGCCAGCAGCGCTAAGGGTTACAGCTCCTACAATGAGCAGTTCTTC.

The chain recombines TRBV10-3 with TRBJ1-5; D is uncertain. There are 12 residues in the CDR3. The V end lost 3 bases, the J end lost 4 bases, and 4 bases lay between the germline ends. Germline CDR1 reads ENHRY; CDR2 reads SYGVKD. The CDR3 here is CAISDGNQPQHF. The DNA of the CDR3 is TGTGCCATCAGTGATGGTAATCAGCCCCAGCATTTT.

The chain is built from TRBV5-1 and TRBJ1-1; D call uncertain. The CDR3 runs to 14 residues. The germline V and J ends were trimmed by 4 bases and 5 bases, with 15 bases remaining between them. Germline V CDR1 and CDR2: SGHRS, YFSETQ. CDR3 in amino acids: CASSPDGVRTEAFF. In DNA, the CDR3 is TGCGCCAGCAGCCCGGATGGGGTGCGTACTGAAGCTTTCTTT. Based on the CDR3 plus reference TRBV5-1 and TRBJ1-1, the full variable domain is KAGVTQTPRYLIKTRGQQVTLSCSPISGHRSVSWYQQTPGQGLQFLFEYFSETQRNKGNFPGRFSGRQFSNSRSEMNVSTLELGDSALYLCASSPDGVRTEAFFGQGTRLTVV.

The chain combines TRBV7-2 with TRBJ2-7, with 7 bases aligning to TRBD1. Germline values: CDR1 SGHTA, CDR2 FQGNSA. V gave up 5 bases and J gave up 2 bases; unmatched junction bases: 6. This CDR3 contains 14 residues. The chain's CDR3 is CASSQRTGTYEQYF. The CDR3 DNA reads TGTGCCAGCAGCCAGCGGACAGGCACCTACGAGCAGTACTTC.

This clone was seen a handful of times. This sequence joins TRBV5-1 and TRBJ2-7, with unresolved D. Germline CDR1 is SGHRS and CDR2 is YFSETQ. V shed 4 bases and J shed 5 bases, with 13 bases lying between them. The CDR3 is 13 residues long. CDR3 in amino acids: CASSPWGIDEQYV. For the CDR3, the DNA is TGCGCCAGCAGCCCGTGGGGTATCGACGAGCAGTACGTC.

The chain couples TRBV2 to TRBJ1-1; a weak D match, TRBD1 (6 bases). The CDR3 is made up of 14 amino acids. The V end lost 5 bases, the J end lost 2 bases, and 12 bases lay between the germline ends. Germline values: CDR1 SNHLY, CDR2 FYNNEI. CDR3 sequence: CASSTQGLNTEAFF. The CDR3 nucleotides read TGTGCCAGCAGTACCCAGGGGCTTAACACTGAAGCTTTCTTT. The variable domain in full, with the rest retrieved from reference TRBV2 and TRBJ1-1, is EPEVTQTPSHQVTQMGQEVILRCVPISNHLYFYWYRQILGQKVEFLVSFYNNEISEKSEIFDDQFSVERPDGSNFTLKIRSTKLEDSAMYFCASSTQGLNTEAFFGQGTRLTVV.